This T cell receptor (beta chain) was recovered during a study of T cell repertoires in cytomegalovirus infection. Study-wide background: Recently identified HLA-C-restricted and well-studied HLA-B-restricted CMV epitopes were used. CMV infection together with matching HLA type was indicated by public TCR beta signatures. Study outcomes and limitations: Cumulative public TCR beta family frequency identified carriers of CMV plus the relevant HLA. HLA-C-restricted TCR beta clonotypes specific for CMV led the ex vivo response.

The CDR3 sequence is 18 residues long. CDR1 is SGHVS and CDR2 is FNYEAQ in the germline V gene. V lost 5 bases to trimming and J lost 2 bases; unmatched junction nucleotides: 8. TCRdb used MiXCR to reprocess the reads, holding one entry per CDR3 protein. The data contain fewer than 850,000 distinct CDR3 sequences, 25% to 35% of them singletons. This clonotype was seen ten or more times. Its cognate antigen is unknown. The sequence was obtained from a human donor in good health (CMV status not recorded). Some clones in this sample may be carry-over from other donors' samples. The V gene is TRBV7-6, the J gene TRBJ2-3; 15 bases are shared with TRBD2. This sample comprised cultured CD8+ T cells from PBMCs, obtained from culture after CMV antigen stimulation. DNA for the CDR3: TGTGCCAGCAGCCCAGGACTAGCGGGGGGGACCTTCACAGATACGCAGTATTTT. This sequence encodes CASSPGLAGGTFTDTQYF.